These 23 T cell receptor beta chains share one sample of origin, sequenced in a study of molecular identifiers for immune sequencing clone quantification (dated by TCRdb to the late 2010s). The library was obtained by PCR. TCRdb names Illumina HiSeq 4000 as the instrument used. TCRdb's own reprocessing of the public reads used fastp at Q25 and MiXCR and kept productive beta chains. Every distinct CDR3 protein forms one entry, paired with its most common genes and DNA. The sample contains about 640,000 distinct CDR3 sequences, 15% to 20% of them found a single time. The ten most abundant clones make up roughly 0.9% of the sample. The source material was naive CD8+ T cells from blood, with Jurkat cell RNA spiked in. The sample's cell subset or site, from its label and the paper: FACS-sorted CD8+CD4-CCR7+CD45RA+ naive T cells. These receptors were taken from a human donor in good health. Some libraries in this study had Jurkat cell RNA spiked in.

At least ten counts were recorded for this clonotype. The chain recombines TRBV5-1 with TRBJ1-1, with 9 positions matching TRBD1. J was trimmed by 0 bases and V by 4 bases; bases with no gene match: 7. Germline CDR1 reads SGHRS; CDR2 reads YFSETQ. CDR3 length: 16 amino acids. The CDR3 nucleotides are TGCGCCAGCAGCCACCGGGACAGGGCCATGAACACTGAAGCTTTCTTT. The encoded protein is CASSHRDRAMNTEAFF.

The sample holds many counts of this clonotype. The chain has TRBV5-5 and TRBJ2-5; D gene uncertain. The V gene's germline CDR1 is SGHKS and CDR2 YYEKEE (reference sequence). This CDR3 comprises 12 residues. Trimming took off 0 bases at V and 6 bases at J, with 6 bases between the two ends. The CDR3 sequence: CASSLGPKTQYF. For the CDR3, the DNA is TGTGCCAGCAGCTTGGGCCCGAAGACCCAGTACTTC.

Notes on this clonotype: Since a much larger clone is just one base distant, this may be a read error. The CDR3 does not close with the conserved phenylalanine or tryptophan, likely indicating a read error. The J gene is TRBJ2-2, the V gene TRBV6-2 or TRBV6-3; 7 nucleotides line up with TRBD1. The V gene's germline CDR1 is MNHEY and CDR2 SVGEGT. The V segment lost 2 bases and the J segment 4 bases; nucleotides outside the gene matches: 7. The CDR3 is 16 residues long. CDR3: CASSYIDRASTGELFY. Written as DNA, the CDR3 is TGTGCCAGCAGTTACATAGACAGGGCGAGCACCGGGGAGCTGTTTTAT.

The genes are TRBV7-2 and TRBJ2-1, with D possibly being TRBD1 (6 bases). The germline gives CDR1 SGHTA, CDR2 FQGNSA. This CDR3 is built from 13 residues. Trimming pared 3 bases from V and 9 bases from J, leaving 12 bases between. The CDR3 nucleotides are TGTGCCAGCAGCTTCGGCCAGGGGCTTGAGCAGTTCTTC. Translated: CASSFGQGLEQFF. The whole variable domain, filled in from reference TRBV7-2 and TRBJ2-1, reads GAGVSQSPSNKVTEKGKDVELRCDPISGHTALYWYRQSLGQGLEFLIYFQGNSAPDKSGLPSDRFSAERTGGSVSTLTIQRTQQEDSAVYLCASSFGQGLEQFFGPGTRLTVL.

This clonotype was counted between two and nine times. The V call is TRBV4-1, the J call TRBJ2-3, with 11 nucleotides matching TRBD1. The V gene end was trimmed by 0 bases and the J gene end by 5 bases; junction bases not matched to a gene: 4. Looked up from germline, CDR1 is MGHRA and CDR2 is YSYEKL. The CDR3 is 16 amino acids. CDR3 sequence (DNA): TGCGCCAGCAGCCAAGAACGGGACAGGGGGAGAGATACGCAGTATTTT. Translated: CASSQERDRGRDTQYF.

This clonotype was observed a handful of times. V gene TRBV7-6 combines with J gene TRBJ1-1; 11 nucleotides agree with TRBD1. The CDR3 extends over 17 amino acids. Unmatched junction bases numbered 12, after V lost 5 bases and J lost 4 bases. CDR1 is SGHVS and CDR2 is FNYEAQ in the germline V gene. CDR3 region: CASSPIETGTGGTEAFF. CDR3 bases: TGTGCCAGCAGCCCGATTGAGACCGGGACAGGGGGCACTGAAGCTTTCTTT. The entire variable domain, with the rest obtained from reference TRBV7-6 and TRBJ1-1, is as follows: GAGVSQSPRYKVTKRGQDVALRCDPISGHVSLYWYRQALGQGPEFLTYFNYEAQQDKSGLPNDRFSAERPEGSISTLTIQRTEQRDSAMYRCASSPIETGTGGTEAFFGQGTRLTVV.

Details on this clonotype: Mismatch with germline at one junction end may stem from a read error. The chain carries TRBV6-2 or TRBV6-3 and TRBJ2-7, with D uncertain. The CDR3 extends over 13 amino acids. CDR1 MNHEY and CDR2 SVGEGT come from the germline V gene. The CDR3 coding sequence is TGTGCCAACAGTTACTCCCTAGAAGGAGAGCAGTACTTC. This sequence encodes CANSYSLEGEQYF.

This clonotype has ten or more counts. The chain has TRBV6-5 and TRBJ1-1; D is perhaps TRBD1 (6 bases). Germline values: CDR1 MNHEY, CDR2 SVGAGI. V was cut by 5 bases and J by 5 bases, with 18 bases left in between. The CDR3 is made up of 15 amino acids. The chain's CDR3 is CASSQGKWGYTEAFF. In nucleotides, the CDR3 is TGTGCCAGCAGTCAGGGGAAATGGGGGTATACTGAAGCTTTCTTT.

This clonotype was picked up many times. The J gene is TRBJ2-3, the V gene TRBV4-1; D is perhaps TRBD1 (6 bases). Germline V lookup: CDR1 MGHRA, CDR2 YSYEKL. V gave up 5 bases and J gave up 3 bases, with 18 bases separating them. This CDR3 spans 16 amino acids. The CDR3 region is CASSSHRAMITDTQYF. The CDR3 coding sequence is TGCGCCAGCAGCTCCCACAGGGCCATGATAACAGATACGCAGTATTTT.

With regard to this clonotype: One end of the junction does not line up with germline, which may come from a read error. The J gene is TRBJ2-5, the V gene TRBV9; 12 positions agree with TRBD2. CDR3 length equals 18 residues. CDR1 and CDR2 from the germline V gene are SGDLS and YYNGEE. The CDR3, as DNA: TGTGCCAGCAGCGTAGACGAACAACTAGCGGGAGGACAAGGGACCCAGTACTTC. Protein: CASSVDEQLAGGQGTQYF.

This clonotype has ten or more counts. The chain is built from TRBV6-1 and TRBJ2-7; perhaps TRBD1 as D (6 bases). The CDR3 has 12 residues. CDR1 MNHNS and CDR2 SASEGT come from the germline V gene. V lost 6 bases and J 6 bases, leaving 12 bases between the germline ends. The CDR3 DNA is TGTGCCAGCAGAATACAGGGTGTCGAGCAGTACTTC. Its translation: CASRIQGVEQYF.

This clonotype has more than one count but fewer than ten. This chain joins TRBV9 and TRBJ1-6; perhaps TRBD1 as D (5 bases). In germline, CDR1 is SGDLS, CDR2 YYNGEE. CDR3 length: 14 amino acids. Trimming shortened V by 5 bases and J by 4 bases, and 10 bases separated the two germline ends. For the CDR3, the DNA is TGTGCCAGCAGGGGGGAACAGTATAATTCACCCCTCCACTTT. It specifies CASRGEQYNSPLHF.

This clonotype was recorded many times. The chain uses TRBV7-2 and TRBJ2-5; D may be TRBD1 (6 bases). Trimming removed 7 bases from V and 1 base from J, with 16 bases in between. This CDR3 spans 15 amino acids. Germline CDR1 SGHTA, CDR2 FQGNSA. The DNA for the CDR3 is TGTGCCAGCATCTACATCAGGGGCGGCCAAGAGACCCAGTACTTC. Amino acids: CASIYIRGGQETQYF.

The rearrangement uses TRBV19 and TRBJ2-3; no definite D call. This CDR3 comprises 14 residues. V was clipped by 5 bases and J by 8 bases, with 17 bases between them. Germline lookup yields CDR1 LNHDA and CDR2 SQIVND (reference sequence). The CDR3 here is CASSRLVIAGTQYF. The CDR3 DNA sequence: TGTGCCAGTAGTCGACTGGTGATTGCAGGTACGCAGTATTTT.

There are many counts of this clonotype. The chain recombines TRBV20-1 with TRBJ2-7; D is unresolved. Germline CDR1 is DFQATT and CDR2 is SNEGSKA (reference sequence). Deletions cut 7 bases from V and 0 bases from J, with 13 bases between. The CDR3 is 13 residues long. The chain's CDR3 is CSVNPRSSYEQYF. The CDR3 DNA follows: TGCAGTGTCAATCCCAGGAGCTCCTACGAGCAGTACTTC.

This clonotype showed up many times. The CDR3 protein is CSVEDWALNTEAFF. The CDR3 coding sequence is TGCAGCGTTGAAGATTGGGCGTTGAACACTGAAGCTTTCTTT. This chain links TRBV29-1 with TRBJ1-1; D ambiguous. The ends were cut back, 0 bases at V and 0 bases at J, with 8 bases in the middle. This CDR3 region has 14 residues. Germline V gene sequence: CDR1 SQVTM, CDR2 ANQGSEA. The full variable domain, completed using reference TRBV29-1 and TRBJ1-1, is SAVISQKPSRDICQRGTSLTIQCQVDSQVTMMFWYRQQPGQSLTLIATANQGSEATYESGFVIDKFPISRPNLTFSTLTVSNMSPEDSSIYLCSVEDWALNTEAFFGQGTRLTVV.

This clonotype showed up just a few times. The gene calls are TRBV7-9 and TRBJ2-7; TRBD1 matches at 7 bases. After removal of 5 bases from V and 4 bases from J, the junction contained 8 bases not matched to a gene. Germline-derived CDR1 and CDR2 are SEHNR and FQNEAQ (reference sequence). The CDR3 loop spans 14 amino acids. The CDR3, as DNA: TGTGCCAGCAGCGCACCGGGACAGCCATACGAGCAGTACTTC. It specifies CASSAPGQPYEQYF.

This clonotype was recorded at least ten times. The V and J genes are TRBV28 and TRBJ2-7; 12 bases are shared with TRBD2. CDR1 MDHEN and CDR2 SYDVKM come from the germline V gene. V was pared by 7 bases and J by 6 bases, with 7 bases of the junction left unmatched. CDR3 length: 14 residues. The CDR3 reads CASTLAGGPGEQYF. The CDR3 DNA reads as TGTGCCAGCACCCTAGCGGGAGGGCCGGGCGAGCAGTACTTC. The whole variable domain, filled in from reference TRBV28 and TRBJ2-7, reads DVKVTQSSRYLVKRTGEKVFLECVQDMDHENMFWYRQDPGLGLRLIYFSYDVKMKEKGDIPEGYSVSREKKERFSLILESASTNQTSMYLCASTLAGGPGEQYFGPGTRLTVT.

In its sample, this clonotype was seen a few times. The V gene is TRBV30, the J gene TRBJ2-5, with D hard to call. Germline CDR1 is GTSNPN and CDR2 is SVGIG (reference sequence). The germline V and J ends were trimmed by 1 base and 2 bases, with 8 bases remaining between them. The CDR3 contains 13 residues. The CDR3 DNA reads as TGTGCCTGGAGTGAAGGCGGACAAGAGACCCAGTACTTC. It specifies CAWSEGGQETQYF. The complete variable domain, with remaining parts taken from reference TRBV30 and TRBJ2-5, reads SQTIHQWPATLVQPVGSPLSLECTVEGTSNPNLYWYRQAAGRGLQLLFYSVGIGQISSEVPQNLSASRPQDRQFILSSKKLLLSDSGFYLCAWSEGGQETQYFGPGTRLLVL.

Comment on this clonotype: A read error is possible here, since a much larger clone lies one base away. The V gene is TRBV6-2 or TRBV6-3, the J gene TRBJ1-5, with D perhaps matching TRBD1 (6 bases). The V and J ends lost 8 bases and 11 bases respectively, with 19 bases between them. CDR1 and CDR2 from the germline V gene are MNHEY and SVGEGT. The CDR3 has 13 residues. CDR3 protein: CASGIQGQQSQHF. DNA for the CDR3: TGTGCCAGCGGAATACAGGGTCAACAGTCCCAGCATTTT.

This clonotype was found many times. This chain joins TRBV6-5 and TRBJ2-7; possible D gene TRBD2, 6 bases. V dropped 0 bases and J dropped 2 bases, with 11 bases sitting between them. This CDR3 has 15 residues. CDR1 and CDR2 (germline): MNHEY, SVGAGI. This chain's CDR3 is CASSYSGGLPYEQYF. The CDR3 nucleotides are TGTGCCAGCAGTTACTCGGGCGGACTACCCTACGAGCAGTACTTC.

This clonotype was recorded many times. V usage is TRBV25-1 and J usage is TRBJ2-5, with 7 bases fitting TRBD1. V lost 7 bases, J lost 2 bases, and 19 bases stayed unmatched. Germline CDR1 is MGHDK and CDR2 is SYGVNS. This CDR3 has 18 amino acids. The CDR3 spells CASNARDSVQETQETQYF. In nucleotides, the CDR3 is TGTGCCAGCAATGCCCGGGACAGTGTCCAAGAGACACAAGAGACCCAGTACTTC.

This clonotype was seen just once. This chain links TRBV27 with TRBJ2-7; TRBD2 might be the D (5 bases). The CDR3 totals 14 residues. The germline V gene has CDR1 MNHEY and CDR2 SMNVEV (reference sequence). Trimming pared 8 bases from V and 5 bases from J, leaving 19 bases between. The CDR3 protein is CASWDLGGWHEQYF. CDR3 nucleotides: TGTGCCAGCTGGGATTTAGGAGGTTGGCACGAGCAGTACTTC.